These 26 T cell receptor beta chains share one sample of origin, sequenced in a study of cytomegalovirus exposure and HLA in healthy donors. The PCR had 60 Vbeta and 13 Jbeta primers. The table came from immunoSEQ multiplex PCR; TCRdb's copy has only in-frame clones and leaves some out. The table shows some 150,000 clones, with approximately 69% occurring only once. Material for sequencing was PBMCs. These receptors were obtained from a man aged 30-40 years in good health and CMV-seronegative.

This clone was counted between two and nine times. The gene calls are TRBV29-1 and TRBJ2-3; 9 nucleotides line up with TRBD2. With V trimmed by 3 bases and J by 1 base, 8 bases remained unmatched. The CDR3 is made up of 16 amino acids. The V gene's germline CDR1 is SQVTM and CDR2 ANQGSEA. CDR3 sequence: CSVDHRGGAGTDTQYF. CDR3 DNA sequence: TGCAGCGTTGATCACCGCGGGGGGGCGGGCACAGATACGCAGTATTTT.

This clone is a singleton in its sample. V is TRBV7-6 and J is TRBJ1-1, with D unresolved. V shed 5 bases and J shed 0 bases, with 16 bases lying between them. Germline CDR1 SGHVS, CDR2 FNYEAQ. This CDR3 is 16 amino acids long. The CDR3 sequence is CASSPGISLMNTEAFF. DNA for the CDR3: TGTGCCAGCAGCCCAGGAATCTCCCTGATGAACACTGAAGCTTTCTTT.

The V call is TRBV2, the J call TRBJ1-6; a weak D match, TRBD1 (5 bases). The V end was cut by 3 bases, the J end by 8 bases, with 14 bases between. The CDR3 totals 15 residues. CDR1 is SNHLY and CDR2 is FYNNEI in the germline V gene. CDR3 nucleotides: TGTGCCAGCAGTGAGGGCGGGACCCGGGATTCACCCCTCCACTTT. Amino acids: CASSEGGTRDSPLHF.

This chain joins TRBV7-2 and TRBJ1-6; a possible D gene is TRBD1 (6 bases). CDR3 size: 16 residues. The germline V and J ends were trimmed by 3 bases and 4 bases, with 13 bases remaining between them. Germline V lookup: CDR1 SGHTA, CDR2 FQGNSA. The DNA of the CDR3 is TGTGCCAGCAGCTTTGGGGACACGAAATATAATTCACCCCTCCACTTT. Protein sequence: CASSFGDTKYNSPLHF. Combining the CDR3 with reference TRBV7-2 and TRBJ1-6 gives the whole variable domain GAGVSQSPSNKVTEKGKDVELRCDPISGHTALYWYRQSLGQGLEFLIYFQGNSAPDKSGLPSDRFSAERTGGSVSTLTIQRTQQEDSAVYLCASSFGDTKYNSPLHFGNGTRLTVT.

The V gene is TRBV29-1, the J gene TRBJ1-2; 9 bases agree with TRBD1. CDR1 is SQVTM and CDR2 is ANQGSEA in the germline V gene. This CDR3 has 12 amino acids. J lost 8 bases, V lost 4 bases, and 5 bases had no gene match. CDR3 bases: TGCAGCGTTGTACAGGGGGCGTCAGGCTACACCTTC. It codes for CSVVQGASGYTF.

The chain is built from TRBV7-9 and TRBJ2-3; a possible D gene is TRBD2 (5 bases). Germline CDR1 SEHNR, CDR2 FQNEAQ (reference sequence). V was clipped by 1 base and J by 9 bases, with 17 bases between them. The CDR3 contains 15 residues. The CDR3 DNA follows: TGTGCCAGCAGCTTAGGGACTGGGGTGAGGGTGACGCAGTATTTT. Protein sequence: CASSLGTGVRVTQYF.

The CDR3 DNA reads as TGTGCCAGCCGACGAACAGGGTCTGGAAACACCATATATTTT. Protein: CASRRTGSGNTIYF. This sequence joins TRBV6-5 and TRBJ1-3; TRBD1 is a possible D gene (6 bases). This CDR3 is built from 14 residues. Germline V gene data show CDR1 as MNHEY and CDR2 as SVGAGI. V was clipped by 8 bases and J by 1 base, with 12 bases between them.

The chain recombines TRBV6-5 with TRBJ1-6, with D tentatively TRBD1 (6 bases). The length of the CDR3 is 14 residues. The germline V and J ends were trimmed by 2 bases and 10 bases, with 12 bases remaining between them. CDR1 and CDR2 from the germline V gene are MNHEY and SVGAGI. The CDR3 nucleotides are TGTGCCAGCAGTTACGGGCAGGGGTGGTCACCCCTCCACTTT. It translates to CASSYGQGWSPLHF.

The V call is TRBV7-9, the J call TRBJ1-3; unclear D gene. The CDR3 totals 14 residues. V lost 1 base to trimming and J lost 0 bases, with 4 bases between them. CDR1 SEHNR and CDR2 FQNEAQ come from the germline V gene (reference sequence). The CDR3 protein is CASSLGSSGNTIYF. DNA of the CDR3: TGTGCCAGCAGCTTAGGCAGCTCTGGAAACACCATATATTTT.

The chain combines TRBV5-4 with TRBJ1-5, with a weak D call TRBD1 (5 bases). V was cut by 4 bases and J by 7 bases, with 12 bases left in between. The CDR3 covers 13 residues. Germline lookup yields CDR1 SGHNT and CDR2 YYREEE (reference sequence). The CDR3 loop reads CASSGGSGQPQHF. The CDR3 DNA follows: TGTGCCAGCAGCGGGGGGTCGGGGCAGCCCCAGCATTTT.

In this sample, this clone turned up once. The CDR3 nucleotides are TGTGCCAGCAGCTCAGCCGGGGAACAAGAGACCCAGTACTTC. This gives the protein CASSSAGEQETQYF. The V and J genes are TRBV5-4 and TRBJ2-5; weak D call: TRBD2 (5 bases). Germline CDR1 SGHNT, CDR2 YYREEE (reference sequence). V was clipped by 3 bases and J by 2 bases, with 11 bases between them. The CDR3 is 14 amino acids. The variable domain in full, completed from reference TRBV5-4 and TRBJ2-5, reads ETGVTQSPTHLIKTRGQQVTLRCSSQSGHNTVSWYQQALGQGPQFIFQYYREEENGRGNFPPRFSGLQFPNYSSELNVNALELDDSALYLCASSSAGEQETQYFGPGTRLLVL.

The chain carries TRBV19 and TRBJ2-1; tentative D call: TRBD2 (5 bases). V was pared by 0 bases and J by 9 bases, with 15 bases between. The CDR3 spans 15 residues. Germline CDR1 and CDR2: LNHDA and SQIVND (reference sequence). Here the CDR3 DNA reads TGTGCCAGTAGTATAGATCTTATCGGGGTCCGTGAGCAGTTCTTC. Encoded protein: CASSIDLIGVREQFF. The whole variable domain, remainder taken from reference TRBV19 and TRBJ2-1, is DGGITQSPKYLFRKEGQNVTLSCEQNLNHDAMYWYRQDPGQGLRLIYYSQIVNDFQKGDIAEGYSVSREKKESFPLTVTSAQKNPTAFYLCASSIDLIGVREQFFGPGTRLTVL.

A few counts support this clone. The J gene is TRBJ1-3, the V gene TRBV5-6, with TRBD1 identical over 8 bases. Germline V gene data show CDR1 as SGHDT and CDR2 as YYEEEE. The CDR3 extends over 15 amino acids. V shed 3 bases and J 2 bases; nucleotides not matched to a gene: 4. The CDR3 region has the DNA TGTGCCAGCAGCTCTTCGACAGGGGCTGGAAACACCATATATTTT. Protein sequence: CASSSSTGAGNTIYF.

This clone has a single count. The V and J genes are TRBV7-2 and TRBJ2-5; TRBD2 is a possible D gene (7 bases). CDR1 and CDR2 (germline): SGHTA, FQGNSA. The V end was cut by 5 bases, the J end by 6 bases, with 13 bases between. This CDR3 has 13 amino acids. DNA of the CDR3: TGTGCCAGCAGCCCGGGGGGCCAGAAGACCCAGTACTTC. Amino acid sequence: CASSPGGQKTQYF.

This chain connects TRBV30 to TRBJ2-3; TRBD1 matches 7 bases. The J segment lost 4 bases and the V segment lost 1 base, leaving 11 bases of the junction unmatched. This CDR3 is 16 amino acids long. The germline CDR1 and CDR2 sequences are GTSNPN and SVGIG (reference sequence). This chain's CDR3 is CAWSGETGLEADTQYF. CDR3 DNA: TGTGCCTGGAGTGGGGAGACAGGGTTGGAGGCAGATACGCAGTATTTT.

The gene calls are TRBV19 and TRBJ1-1, with a weak D call TRBD1 (5 bases). Germline V gives CDR1 LNHDA, CDR2 SQIVND (reference sequence). The germline V and J ends were trimmed by 7 bases and 1 base, with 13 bases remaining between them. The CDR3 covers 14 residues. CDR3 bases: TGTGCCAGTACTCAAGGGGCCGAGAACACTGAAGCTTTCTTT. Protein sequence: CASTQGAENTEAFF.

J is TRBJ2-6 and V is TRBV7-2, with D unclear. The CDR3 runs 17 residues. Trimming took off 1 base at V and 0 bases at J, with 10 bases between the two ends. Germline values: CDR1 SGHTA, CDR2 FQGNSA. In nucleotides, the CDR3 is TGTGCCAGCAGCTTAGTGGGCCTGAGCTCTGGGGCCAACGTCCTGACTTTC. It codes for CASSLVGLSSGANVLTF.

This clone has more than one count but fewer than ten. CDR3 bases: TGTGCCAGCAGCGCCCTCGGTGGGCCGATTGCTGAGCAGTTCTTC. This sequence encodes CASSALGGPIAEQFF. The genes are TRBV7-8 and TRBJ2-1; D is ambiguous. The germline V gene has CDR1 SGHVS and CDR2 FQNEAQ. CDR3 size: 15 residues. The V and J ends lost 5 bases and 9 bases respectively, with 20 bases between them.

V gene TRBV19 combines with J gene TRBJ2-3; D may be TRBD2 (6 bases). Germline CDR1 reads LNHDA; CDR2 reads SQIVND (reference sequence). V gave up 6 bases and J gave up 2 bases, with 18 bases separating them. This CDR3 has 16 residues. CDR3 bases: TGTGCCAGTAGCCAGATTTACGGGGGAAACACAGATACGCAGTATTTT. Amino acids: CASSQIYGGNTDTQYF.

This clone has a handful of counts. Its ends do not fully match the called genes, so a read error is possible. This chain connects TRBV18 to TRBJ1-5, with 7 bases aligning to TRBD1. This CDR3 is built from 16 residues. Germline assignment: CDR1 KGHSH and CDR2 LQKENI. The CDR3 DNA sequence: TGTGCCAGCTCACCTCGTCGACAGGGAGCGAATCAGCCCCAGAATTTT. Translated, it gives CASSPRRQGANQPQNF.

The rearrangement links TRBV7-8 to TRBJ2-1; D perhaps matches TRBD2 (5 bases). V lost 1 base to trimming and J lost 6 bases, with 7 bases between them. Per the germline V gene, CDR1 is SGHVS and CDR2 is FQNEAQ. This CDR3 is 13 amino acids long. This chain's CDR3 is CASSLVRANEQFF. Written as DNA, the CDR3 is TGTGCCAGCAGCTTAGTGCGGGCCAATGAGCAGTTCTTC.

The chain is built from TRBV19 and TRBJ1-6; 9 bases are shared with TRBD1. V shed 4 bases and J 6 bases; nucleotides not matched to a gene: 4. The length of the CDR3 is 15 residues. In germline, CDR1 is LNHDA, CDR2 SQIVND (reference sequence). CDR3 loop: CASSSLDRGNSPLHF. As DNA, the CDR3 is TGTGCCAGTAGTAGTCTGGACAGGGGTAATTCACCCCTCCACTTT.

The chain combines TRBV28 with TRBJ2-6; 9 nucleotides align to TRBD1. The CDR3 has 17 amino acids. Germline assignment: CDR1 MDHEN and CDR2 SYDVKM. V dropped 9 bases and J dropped 2; count of bases not matched to a gene: 11. This CDR3 is CASSKRDRAPGANVLTF. The CDR3 DNA follows: TGTGCCAGTTCAAAAAGGGACAGGGCCCCTGGGGCCAACGTCCTGACTTTC. Combining the CDR3 with reference TRBV28 and TRBJ2-6 gives the whole variable domain DVKVTQSSRYLVKRTGEKVFLECVQDMDHENMFWYRQDPGLGLRLIYFSYDVKMKEKGDIPEGYSVSREKKERFSLILESASTNQTSMYLCASSKRDRAPGANVLTFGAGSRLTVL.

The gene calls are TRBV4-2 and TRBJ2-3, with D perhaps matching TRBD1 (6 bases). Per germline, CDR1 LGHNA and CDR2 YNFKEQ. V was pared by 1 base and J by 1 base, with 12 bases between. The CDR3 covers 16 residues. CDR3: CASSQAQGARTDTQYF. CDR3 sequence (DNA): TGTGCCAGCAGCCAAGCACAGGGAGCTCGCACAGATACGCAGTATTTT.

The rearrangement links TRBV19 to TRBJ1-5; TRBD1 aligns across 9 bases. Per germline, CDR1 LNHDA and CDR2 SQIVND (reference sequence). V dropped 6 bases and J dropped 5; count of bases not matched to a gene: 11. The CDR3 has 16 amino acids. The CDR3 here is CASSSYRQGGDQPQHF. For the CDR3, the DNA is TGTGCCAGTAGCAGCTACAGACAGGGGGGGGATCAGCCCCAGCATTTT.

The chain combines TRBV11-1 with TRBJ2-7, with D uncertain. The V and J ends lost 0 bases and 0 bases respectively, with 3 bases between them. CDR1 is SGHAT, CDR2 FQDESV, per germline (reference sequence). The CDR3 is 13 amino acids. CDR3 protein: CASSLASSYEQYF. In DNA form, the CDR3 reads TGTGCCAGCAGCTTAGCGAGCTCCTACGAGCAGTACTTC.